The entry below describes one T cell receptor beta chain. The authors' processing: Nucleated cell number was recorded as an estimate derived from reference gene primer amplification. Generated by immunoSEQ multiplex PCR, the TCRdb table keeps only in-frame clones and is missing some. V, J and clone size are taken as reported in that table, and D and trimming were inferred from the DNA itself. The table records approximately 53,000 clones, 75% to 85% of them present only once. The source of the sample is a study of blood T cell repertoires in COVID-19. About the study: In each case, the material was cDNA or gDNA derived from T cells, B-cell-depleted T cells, or PBMCs.

The CDR3 covers 18 residues. V was clipped by 8 bases and J by 2 bases, with 26 bases between them. Material for sequencing was peripheral blood. The V and J genes are TRBV5-3 and TRBJ1-3; D might be TRBD1 (6 bases). TRBV5-3 is an ORF, and what it does is uncertain. This TCR was sampled from a woman aged 55-69 years with acute or convalescent COVID-19. CDR3 nucleotides: TGTGCCAGTTCACCAATCCCTTCCCCGACAGGCGCTGGAAACACCATATATTTT. Translated: CASSPIPSPTGAGNTIYF.